One sample yielded the 3 T cell receptor beta chains listed below, sequenced in a study of cytomegalovirus exposure and HLA in healthy donors. With 60 Vbeta and 13 Jbeta primers, the PCR was carried out. Clones were read by immunoSEQ multiplex PCR, and TCRdb kept only the in-frame ones, dropping some. Its listing shows 70,000 to 80,000 clones. The sample consisted of PBMCs. Receptors were obtained from a man aged 40-55 years in good health and CMV-seronegative.

This chain uses TRBV6-5 with TRBJ2-5; D possibly corresponds to TRBD2 (6 bases). Trimming cost V 4 bases and J 0 bases, with 9 bases left between them. The germline V gene encodes CDR1 MNHEY and CDR2 SVGAGI. The CDR3 extends over 14 amino acids. CDR3 bases: TGTGCCAGCAGTTGGGGGGTGTACCAAGAGACCCAGTACTTC. It yields the protein CASSWGVYQETQYF.

This chain joins TRBV27 and TRBJ2-7; 7 bases are shared with TRBD2. The CDR3 runs to 15 residues. Germline V lookup: CDR1 MNHEY, CDR2 SMNVEV (reference sequence). V was pared by 4 bases and J by 7 bases, with 13 bases of the junction left unmatched. Written as DNA, the CDR3 is TGTGCCAGCAGTTCCCGCACGAACGCCGGGGGGGAGCAGTACTTC. Residues: CASSSRTNAGGEQYF.

This clone is deemed medium-sized by its frequency. Additional DNA sequences in this sample encode the identical CDR3. This chain links TRBV4-1 with TRBJ2-5; D remains ambiguous. The germline CDR1 and CDR2 sequences are MGHRA and YSYEKL. This CDR3 spans 15 amino acids. Between the trimmed V and J ends, which lost 0 bases and 1 base, there was a span of 9 bases. Here the CDR3 DNA reads TGCGCCAGCAGCCAAGATTCCAGATTCCAAGAGACCCAGTACTTC. Translating gives CASSQDSRFQETQYF.